The next 11 T cell receptor beta chains were all read from a single sample in a study of long-term antiretroviral therapy in people with HIV. At the survey level, the v3.0 immunoSEQ assay was run. Profiled with immunoSEQ multiplex PCR; TCRdb holds only in-frame clones, not every one. The sample carries more than 20,000 clones, around 82% recorded once. The sequencing used unsorted PBMCs, collected 3 years after starting antiretroviral therapy. The receptors originated from a man aged 18 to 30 with HIV.

The V and J genes are TRBV6-1 and TRBJ1-2; TRBD1 matches 10 bases. Germline V gene data show CDR1 as MNHNS and CDR2 as SASEGT. The ends lost 4 bases at V and 6 bases at J; junction bases unmatched: 8. The CDR3 has 15 amino acids. Here the CDR3 reads CASSARTGGIDGYTF. As DNA, the CDR3 is TGTGCCAGCAGTGCAAGGACAGGGGGAATAGATGGCTACACCTTC.

This chain uses TRBV5-1 with TRBJ2-3, with 12 bases lining up with TRBD2. CDR1 is SGHRS and CDR2 is YFSETQ in the germline V gene. This CDR3 has 16 residues. Trimming removed 5 bases from V and 2 bases from J; junction bases left unmatched: 6. The DNA for the CDR3 is TGCGCCAGCAGTCAACTAGCGGGGGGAAACACAGATACGCAGTATTTT. Translation gives CASSQLAGGNTDTQYF.

The CDR3 region is CASSFRPASSYEQYV. The CDR3 nucleotides read TGTGCCAGCAGCTTTCGGCCAGCCAGCTCCTACGAGCAGTACGTC. This chain joins TRBV5-5 and TRBJ2-7; D is unclear. There are 15 residues in the CDR3. Germline V gives CDR1 SGHKS, CDR2 YYEKEE (reference sequence). The V end was cut by 2 bases, the J end by 0 bases, with 12 bases between.

V and J are TRBV11-3 and TRBJ1-1; unclear D gene. V lost 5 bases and J 0 bases, leaving 7 bases between the germline ends. Germline V CDR1 and CDR2: SGHNT, YENEEA. CDR3 size: 13 residues. The CDR3: CASSRGVNTEAFF. Here the CDR3 DNA reads TGTGCCAGCAGCCGAGGTGTGAACACTGAAGCTTTCTTT.

The chain joins TRBV4-1 to TRBJ2-1; D possibly matches TRBD1 or TRBD2 (5 bases each). CDR1 MGHRA and CDR2 YSYEKL come from the germline V gene. V was pared by 3 bases and J by 10 bases, with 13 bases between. This CDR3 region has 13 residues. CDR3 sequence reads: CASSQGREREQFF. In DNA form, the CDR3 reads TGCGCCAGCAGCCAGGGCAGGGAGCGGGAGCAGTTCTTC.

This chain links TRBV4-1 with TRBJ2-1; 9 bases agree with TRBD2. Germline V CDR1 and CDR2: MGHRA, YSYEKL. J gave up 5 bases and V 4 bases, and 3 bases lay outside the gene matches. The CDR3 is 14 residues long. CDR3 nucleotides: TGCGCCAGCAGCCCGAGGACTAGCGACAATGAGCAGTTCTTC. It codes for CASSPRTSDNEQFF.

This sequence joins TRBV4-1 and TRBJ1-4; maybe TRBD1 (6 bases). V lost 4 bases and J 0 bases, leaving 9 bases between the germline ends. The germline CDR1 and CDR2 sequences are MGHRA and YSYEKL. This CDR3 is 15 amino acids long. The DNA for the CDR3 is TGCGCCAGCAGCCTTCGGACAGCAACTAATGAAAAACTGTTTTTT. Translated, it gives CASSLRTATNEKLFF.

CDR3 in amino acids: CASSVGWEAGELFF. CDR3 sequence (DNA): TGTGCCAGCAGCGTGGGTTGGGAGGCCGGGGAGCTGTTTTTT. The chain combines TRBV9 with TRBJ2-2; possibly TRBD2 for D (6 bases). Trimming left V 2 bases short and J 6 bases short, with 11 bases between. CDR1 and CDR2 from the germline V gene are SGDLS and YYNGEE. This CDR3 is built from 14 residues.

The chain carries TRBV5-1 and TRBJ2-3, with 9 bases lining up with TRBD2. The length of the CDR3 is 14 residues. With 5 bases clipped from V and 4 bases from J, the junction kept 5 bases outside the gene matches. CDR1 SGHRS and CDR2 YFSETQ come from the germline V gene. CDR3 coding DNA: TGCGCCAGCAGGGGGCTAGCGGGATCAGATACGCAGTATTTT. It encodes CASRGLAGSDTQYF.

The CDR3 here is CASSGRGSTNYGYTF. CDR3 DNA sequence: TGTGCCAGCAGCGGGAGGGGGTCCACTAACTATGGCTACACCTTC. The genes are TRBV28 and TRBJ1-2; possibly TRBD1 for D (6 bases). Germline lookup yields CDR1 MDHEN and CDR2 SYDVKM. Trimming shortened V by 6 bases and J by 0 bases, and 14 bases separated the two germline ends. The CDR3 sequence is 15 residues long.

The table lists this clone with a few counts. The rearrangement joins TRBV28 to TRBJ1-6, with 7 bases identical to TRBD1. This CDR3 is built from 15 residues. V dropped 6 bases and J dropped 15; count of bases not matched to a gene: 17. CDR1 is MDHEN, CDR2 SYDVKM, per germline. The chain's CDR3 is CASRSTGQPVVDLHF. The CDR3 bases are TGTGCCAGCAGATCCACGGGACAGCCTGTTGTTGACCTCCACTTT.